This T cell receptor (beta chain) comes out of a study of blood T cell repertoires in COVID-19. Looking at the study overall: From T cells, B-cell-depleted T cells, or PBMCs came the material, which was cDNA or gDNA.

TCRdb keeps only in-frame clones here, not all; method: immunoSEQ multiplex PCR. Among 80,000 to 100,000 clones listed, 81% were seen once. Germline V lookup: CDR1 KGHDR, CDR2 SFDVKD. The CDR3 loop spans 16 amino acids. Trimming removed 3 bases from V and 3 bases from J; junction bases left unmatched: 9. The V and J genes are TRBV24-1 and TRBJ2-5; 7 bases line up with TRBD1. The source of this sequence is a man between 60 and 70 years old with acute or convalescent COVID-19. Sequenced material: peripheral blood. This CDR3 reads CATSDLTTTGKETQYF. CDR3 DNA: TGTGCCACCAGTGATCTAACAACGACAGGGAAAGAGACCCAGTACTTC.